The T cell receptor (beta chain) described here comes from a study of T cells in Graves' hyperthyroidism and ophthalmopathy. Notes on the study in general: Stable hyperthyroidism was separated from ophthalmopathy by a model based on 13 V-J features. The majority of expanded thyroid clonotypes above 0.001 also appeared in blood.

The CDR3 loop spans 17 amino acids. In germline, CDR1 is SGHRS, CDR2 YFSETQ. Hyperthyroidism in the patients, aged 18 to 65, was newly diagnosed and under 2 months in duration. Blood was obtained at the first hyperthyroidism diagnosis, which preceded any ophthalmopathy symptoms. Details on this clonotype: No antigen is known for it. A much larger clone sits a single nucleotide away, making a read error possible.

TCR beta CDR3 regions were amplified from RNA transcripts. The primer set for the first-round RT-PCR of the TCR CDR3 was HTBI. TCRdb itself ran the multiplex PCR reads through MiXCR, one entry per CDR3 protein. The table lists roughly 380,000 distinct CDR3 sequences, about 13% of them singletons. The chain is built from TRBV5-1 and TRBJ2-5, with 9 bases lining up with TRBD2. Sequencing input: blood. This clonotype was sampled from a man aged 30 to 39 with Graves' hyperthyroidism that later progressed to Graves' ophthalmopathy. CDR3 residues: CTSSLEVLAGIQETQYF. The CDR3 nucleotides are TGCACCAGCAGCTTGGAAGTCCTAGCGGGGATCCAAGAGACCCAGTACTTC. Full variable domain (outside the CDR3, taken from reference TRBV5-1 and TRBJ2-5): KAGVTQTPRYLIKTRGQQVTLSCSPISGHRSVSWYQQTPGQGLQFLFEYFSETQRNKGNFPGRFSGRQFSNSRSEMNVSTLELGDSALYLCTSSLEVLAGIQETQYFGPGTRLLVL.